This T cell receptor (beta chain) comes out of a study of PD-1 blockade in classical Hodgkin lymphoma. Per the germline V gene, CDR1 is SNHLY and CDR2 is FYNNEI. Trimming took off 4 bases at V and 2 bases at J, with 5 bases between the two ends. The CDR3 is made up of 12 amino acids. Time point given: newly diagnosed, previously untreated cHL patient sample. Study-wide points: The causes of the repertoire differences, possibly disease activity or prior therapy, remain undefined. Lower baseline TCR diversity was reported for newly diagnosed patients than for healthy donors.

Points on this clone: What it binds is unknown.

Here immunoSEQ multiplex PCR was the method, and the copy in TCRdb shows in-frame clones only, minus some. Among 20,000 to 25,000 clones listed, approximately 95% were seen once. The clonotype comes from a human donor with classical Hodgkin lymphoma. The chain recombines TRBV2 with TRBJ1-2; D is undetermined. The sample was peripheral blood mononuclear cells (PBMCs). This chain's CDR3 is CASSGQNYGYTF. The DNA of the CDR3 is TGTGCCAGCAGTGGCCAGAACTATGGCTACACCTTC. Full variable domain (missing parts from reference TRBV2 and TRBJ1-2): EPEVTQTPSHQVTQMGQEVILRCVPISNHLYFYWYRQILGQKVEFLVSFYNNEISEKSEIFDDQFSVERPDGSNFTLKIRSTKLEDSAMYFCASSGQNYGYTFGSGTRLTVV.